The 11 T cell receptor beta chains reported below all come from one sample, sequenced in a study of radiotherapy plus CTLA-4 blockade in lung cancer. Profiled with immunoSEQ multiplex PCR; TCRdb holds only in-frame clones, not every one. Among 50,000 to 65,000 clones listed, around 75% were seen once. The sample was peripheral blood, taken from a patient treated with radiotherapy plus ipilimumab. Receptors were obtained from a human donor with non-small cell lung cancer who had a complete response to radiotherapy plus ipilimumab.

The chain recombines TRBV13 with TRBJ2-5, with D unclear. V was cut by 5 bases and J by 7 bases, with 11 bases left in between. The CDR3 is made up of 12 amino acids. Germline loops: CDR1 PRHDT, CDR2 FYEKMQ (reference sequence). CDR3 sequence reads: CASSPSVGTQYF. The CDR3 coding sequence is TGTGCCAGCAGCCCGTCGGTTGGGACCCAGTACTTC.

The rearrangement links TRBV18 to TRBJ1-5; D is perhaps TRBD1 (5 bases). This CDR3 has 14 residues. The germline CDR1 and CDR2 sequences are KGHSH and LQKENI. V was cut by 5 bases and J by 3 bases, with 11 bases left in between. The CDR3 DNA reads TGTGCCAGCTCAGTCGACAGAAACAATCAGCCCCAGCATTTT. Protein sequence: CASSVDRNNQPQHF.

The chain recombines TRBV12-5 with TRBJ2-1; no clear D gene. Germline CDR1 and CDR2: LGHNT and FRNRAP. This CDR3 contains 13 residues. V was clipped by 6 bases and J by 5 bases, with 11 bases between them. The DNA of the CDR3 is TGTGCTAGTGGCTCGACATCGAACAATGAGCAGTTCTTC. It is translated as CASGSTSNNEQFF.

This clone was seen a handful of times. The chain combines TRBV6-4 with TRBJ2-1; 7 nucleotides match TRBD2. Germline V gives CDR1 MRHNA, CDR2 SNTAGT. The CDR3 covers 15 residues. J lost 8 bases, V lost 6 bases, and 13 bases had no gene match. The CDR3 coding sequence is TGTGCCAGCAGCCCCCTCGTGGGAGGGCCGCATGAGCAGTTCTTC. As protein: CASSPLVGGPHEQFF.

This chain links TRBV10-3 with TRBJ2-6, with D tentatively TRBD1 (6 bases). The CDR3 runs 15 residues. Germline V gene lookup returns CDR1 ENHRY and CDR2 SYGVKD. V dropped 6 bases and J dropped 0 bases, with 9 bases sitting between them. This CDR3 reads CAIRQGLSGANVLTF. The CDR3 DNA sequence: TGTGCCATCAGACAGGGCCTCTCTGGGGCCAACGTCCTGACTTTC.

The J gene is TRBJ1-4, the V gene TRBV19; weak D call: TRBD1 (5 bases). The CDR3 is 14 amino acids. The V and J ends lost 6 bases and 7 bases respectively, with 15 bases between them. The V gene's germline CDR1 is LNHDA and CDR2 SQIVND (reference sequence). DNA for the CDR3: TGTGCCAGTAGCTTCGGGGGGGAGGTTGAAAAACTGTTTTTT. Its protein product is CASSFGGEVEKLFF.

This clone was recorded a few times. This chain connects TRBV5-4 to TRBJ1-2; TRBD1 agrees at 8 bases. This CDR3 comprises 15 residues. J was trimmed by 6 bases and V by 4 bases; bases with no gene match: 11. The germline V gene has CDR1 SGHNT and CDR2 YYREEE (reference sequence). CDR3 protein: CASSKDRVESHGYTF. CDR3 nucleotide sequence: TGTGCCAGCAGCAAGGACAGGGTGGAATCCCATGGCTACACCTTC.

As DNA, the CDR3 is TGTGCCAGCAGCTTTGGGGGGGATTTGGGTGAAGAGACCCAGTACTTC. Translating it yields CASSFGGDLGEETQYF. V gene TRBV7-8 combines with J gene TRBJ2-5; 7 nucleotides align to TRBD2. CDR1 and CDR2 (germline): SGHVS, FQNEAQ. This CDR3 comprises 16 residues. V was pared by 3 bases and J by 3 bases, with 10 bases of the junction left unmatched. The full variable domain, completed using reference TRBV7-8 and TRBJ2-5, is GAGVSQSPRYKVAKRGQDVALRCDPISGHVSLFWYQQALGQGPEFLTYFQNEAQLDKSGLPSDRFFAERPEGSVSTLKIQRTQQEDSAVYLCASSFGGDLGEETQYFGPGTRLLVL.

The chain is built from TRBV4-3 and TRBJ2-2, with D uncertain. Germline lookup yields CDR1 LGHNA and CDR2 YSLEER. The V gene lost 4 bases and the J gene lost 5 bases, with 14 bases spanning the gap. This CDR3 spans 15 amino acids. The CDR3 loop reads CASSLLSIGTGELFF. As DNA, the CDR3 is TGCGCCAGCAGCCTCCTGTCTATCGGGACCGGGGAGCTGTTTTTT.

This chain links TRBV25-1 with TRBJ2-5; 7 bases are shared with TRBD2. The CDR3 loop spans 16 amino acids. Germline V gives CDR1 MGHDK, CDR2 SYGVNS. J was trimmed by 0 bases and V by 2 bases; bases with no gene match: 6. CDR3 bases: TGTGCCAGCAGTGAAGAGTCTAGCGGCCACCAAGAGACCCAGTACTTC. Its translation is CASSEESSGHQETQYF. The full variable domain, completed using reference TRBV25-1 and TRBJ2-5, is EADIYQTPRYLVIGTGKKITLECSQTMGHDKMYWYQQDPGMELHLIHYSYGVNSTEKGDLSSESTVSRIRTEHFPLTLESARPSHTSQYLCASSEESSGHQETQYFGPGTRLLVL.

The chain employs TRBV2 and TRBJ1-3; weak D call: TRBD1 (5 bases). The CDR3 length is 15 residues. Deletions cut 6 bases from V and 4 bases from J, with 16 bases between. Germline assignment: CDR1 SNHLY and CDR2 FYNNEI. The CDR3 coding sequence is TGTGCCAGCAGAAAAGGGACTTTGTTGGGAAACACCATATATTTT. This encodes CASRKGTLLGNTIYF.